These 32 T cell receptor beta chains were sequenced from one sample in a study of shared clonotypes between healthy human individuals. Produced via immunoSEQ multiplex PCR; TCRdb's table is partial and in-frame only. Altogether about 2 million clones are present, over 85% being singletons, with the ten largest covering approximately 1%. The naive CD8 population came from CD45RO-negative cells selected for CCR7, without terminally differentiated effector memory CD45RA+ cells. Sequenced input: naive CD8+ T cells sorted from blood. The receptors stem from a man between 18 and 29 years old in good health.

The rearrangement uses TRBV11-2 and TRBJ2-3; 9 bases line up with TRBD2. CDR3 size: 17 residues. Germline V CDR1 and CDR2: SGHAT, FQNNGV. The junction had 7 bases not matched to a gene; V was cut back by 1 base and J by 2 bases. Written as DNA, the CDR3 is TGTGCCAGCAGCTTAGGATATGTAGCGGGGGTCACAGATACGCAGTATTTT. Translation: CASSLGYVAGVTDTQYF.

CDR3 DNA: TGTGCCAGTCCGGGCGGGACAGGGTGGAACGAGCAGTACTTC. Its protein product is CASPGGTGWNEQYF. The genes are TRBV5-8 and TRBJ2-7, with TRBD1 matching 9 bases. This CDR3 has 14 amino acids. The J segment lost 5 bases and the V segment lost 8 bases, leaving 11 bases of the junction unmatched. Looked up from germline, CDR1 is SGHTS and CDR2 is YDEGEE. Supplemented by reference TRBV5-8 and TRBJ2-7, the full variable domain reads EAGVTQSPTHLIKTRGQQATLRCSPISGHTSVYWYQQALGLGLQFLLWYDEGEERNRGNFPPRFSGRQFPNYSSELNVNALELEDSALYLCASPGGTGWNEQYFGPGTRLTVT.

The V gene is TRBV2, the J gene TRBJ2-1; 13 bases fit TRBD2. With 10 bases clipped from V and 3 bases from J, the junction kept 15 bases outside the gene matches. Germline-derived CDR1 and CDR2 are SNHLY and FYNNEI. The CDR3 covers 18 residues. The CDR3 sequence: CATESGTSGKPDYNEQFF. In DNA, the CDR3 is TGTGCCACAGAGTCCGGGACTAGCGGGAAGCCGGACTACAATGAGCAGTTCTTC.

This clone was picked up one time. The chain joins TRBV6-4 to TRBJ2-1; weak D call: TRBD2 (6 bases). Germline CDR1 reads MRHNA; CDR2 reads SNTAGT. Trimming cost V 5 bases and J 6 bases, with 8 bases left between them. The CDR3 contains 12 residues. The DNA of the CDR3 is TGTGCCAGCAGTAGTAGCGGCAATGAGCAGTTCTTC. Protein sequence: CASSSSGNEQFF.

The CDR3 region is CASSPELAGKEQYF. CDR3 nucleotide sequence: TGTGCCAGCTCACCAGAACTAGCCGGGAAAGAGCAGTACTTC. This chain connects TRBV18 to TRBJ2-7, with D maybe TRBD2 (6 bases). CDR1 is KGHSH, CDR2 LQKENI, per germline. The germline V and J ends were trimmed by 2 bases and 7 bases, with 15 bases remaining between them. CDR3 length: 14 amino acids. Full variable domain (missing parts from reference TRBV18 and TRBJ2-7): NAGVMQNPRHLVRRRGQEARLRCSPMKGHSHVYWYRQLPEEGLKFMVYLQKENIIDESGMPKERFSAEFPKEGPSILRIQQVVRGDSAAYFCASSPELAGKEQYFGPGTRLTVT.

The chain recombines TRBV6-5 with TRBJ2-1; maybe TRBD2 (5 bases). Deletions cut 1 base from V and 7 bases from J, with 8 bases between. The CDR3 has 13 residues. Germline-derived CDR1 and CDR2 are MNHEY and SVGAGI. CDR3: CASSYFGVNEQFF. The CDR3 bases are TGTGCCAGCAGTTACTTCGGGGTAAATGAGCAGTTCTTC.

This clone occurred once. This sample includes further DNA sequences coding for the same CDR3. The chain links TRBV5-1 to TRBJ2-3, with D possibly being TRBD2 (6 bases). Trimming removed 4 bases at V and 4 bases at J, with 13 bases between. The CDR3 spans 14 residues. Germline V lookup: CDR1 SGHRS, CDR2 YFSETQ. The CDR3 DNA is TGCGCCAGCAGCCTCCGGACTATTTCAGATACGCAGTATTTT. Its protein is CASSLRTISDTQYF.

The chain couples TRBV18 to TRBJ1-1; 8 bases map to TRBD1. J gave up 0 bases and V 0 bases, and 0 bases lay outside the gene matches. This CDR3 contains 15 residues. Germline lookup yields CDR1 KGHSH and CDR2 LQKENI. The CDR3 DNA is TGTGCCAGCTCACCACCGACAGGGGTGAACACTGAAGCTTTCTTT. It specifies CASSPPTGVNTEAFF.

In regard to this clone: The sample contains more than one DNA sequence encoding this CDR3. The CDR3: CASSPGTGNYEQYF. CDR3 DNA: TGTGCCAGCAGTCCCGGGACTGGCAACTACGAGCAGTACTTC. This rearrangement joins TRBV6-5 to TRBJ2-7, with TRBD2 as a possible D gene (6 bases). Germline V gives CDR1 MNHEY, CDR2 SVGAGI. V was shortened by 5 bases and J by 3 bases, with 14 bases between the two germline ends. The CDR3 spans 14 residues.

The chain joins TRBV10-1 to TRBJ1-1; D unresolved. Germline values: CDR1 WNHNN, CDR2 SYGVQD (reference sequence). Trimming took 0 bases from V and 0 from J, leaving 8 bases between them. This CDR3 is built from 15 residues. DNA of the CDR3: TGCGCCAGCAGTGAGTCCGGCAGCATGAACACTGAAGCTTTCTTT. Amino acids: CASSESGSMNTEAFF.

The genes are TRBV14 and TRBJ1-1; D call uncertain. Trimming pared 3 bases from V and 3 bases from J, leaving 5 bases between. Germline values: CDR1 SGHDN, CDR2 FVKESK. The CDR3 runs to 12 residues. The CDR3 region has the DNA TGTGCCAGCAGCCAGTGGGACACTGAAGCTTTCTTT. Residues: CASSQWDTEAFF.

The chain is built from TRBV4-3 and TRBJ2-7; 8 bases are shared with TRBD2. V was pared by 1 base and J by 3 bases, with 5 bases of the junction left unmatched. This CDR3 has 15 residues. In germline, CDR1 is LGHNA, CDR2 YSLEER. The chain's CDR3 is CASSQGLALIYEQYF. As DNA, the CDR3 is TGCGCCAGCAGCCAAGGACTAGCGCTGATCTACGAGCAGTACTTC.

The chain recombines TRBV2 with TRBJ2-2; 7 nucleotides agree with TRBD1. Germline trimming cut 6 bases from V and 3 bases from J; bases unmatched to any gene: 7. There are 15 residues in the CDR3. CDR1 and CDR2 (germline): SNHLY, FYNNEI. The CDR3 region is CASRETGAYTGELFF. DNA for the CDR3: TGTGCCAGCAGGGAAACAGGGGCGTACACCGGGGAGCTGTTTTTT. The full variable domain, rest sourced from reference TRBV2 and TRBJ2-2, is EPEVTQTPSHQVTQMGQEVILRCVPISNHLYFYWYRQILGQKVEFLVSFYNNEISEKSEIFDDQFSVERPDGSNFTLKIRSTKLEDSAMYFCASRETGAYTGELFFGEGSRLTVL.

CDR3 loop: CASSPGQGVEQYF. CDR3 nucleotides: TGTGCCAGCAGTCCAGGACAGGGCGTCGAGCAGTACTTC. This chain joins TRBV27 and TRBJ2-7; 8 bases align to TRBD1. Germline V lookup: CDR1 MNHEY, CDR2 SMNVEV (reference sequence). With V trimmed by 5 bases and J by 6 bases, 6 bases remained unmatched. The CDR3 runs to 13 residues.

This chain uses TRBV4-3 with TRBJ2-7; no reliable D call. The CDR3 spans 13 residues. The V gene lost 0 bases and the J gene lost 6 bases, with 9 bases spanning the gap. CDR1 and CDR2 (germline): LGHNA, YSLEER. Here the CDR3 DNA reads TGCGCCAGCAGCCAAGATTACCCCCTCGAGCAGTACTTC. Translating it yields CASSQDYPLEQYF.

This rearrangement joins TRBV29-1 to TRBJ1-2; D may be TRBD1 (6 bases). Trimming cost V 3 bases and J 4 bases, with 12 bases left between them. Germline V gene data show CDR1 as SQVTM and CDR2 as ANQGSEA. The CDR3 spans 13 residues. The CDR3 DNA sequence: TGCAGCGTTGACGAAGGGGGACCCTATGGCTACACCTTC. Residues: CSVDEGGPYGYTF.

The chain joins TRBV4-3 to TRBJ2-2; D may be TRBD2 (6 bases). Germline assignment: CDR1 LGHNA and CDR2 YSLEER. This CDR3 has 14 amino acids. Trimming removed 5 bases at V and 4 bases at J, with 11 bases between. The CDR3 DNA is TGCGCCAGCAGCATAACCGGGAGCACCGGGGAGCTGTTTTTT. It translates to CASSITGSTGELFF.

V usage is TRBV27 and J usage is TRBJ2-7, with 7 bases fitting TRBD2. With V trimmed by 5 bases and J by 3 bases, 13 bases remained unmatched. The CDR3 has 16 amino acids. The V gene's germline CDR1 is MNHEY and CDR2 SMNVEV (reference sequence). The CDR3 loop is CASSPSSGEGFYEQYF. The CDR3 DNA is TGTGCCAGCAGTCCCTCCTCGGGGGAGGGGTTCTACGAGCAGTACTTC.

CDR3 sequence reads: CASKVSGPFQPQHF. In nucleotides, the CDR3 is TGTGCCAGCAAAGTCTCAGGGCCCTTTCAGCCCCAGCATTTT. V usage is TRBV27 and J usage is TRBJ1-5; D is possibly TRBD1 (5 bases). Per germline, CDR1 MNHEY and CDR2 SMNVEV (reference sequence). The CDR3 has 14 amino acids. V shed 7 bases and J shed 6 bases, with 16 bases lying between them.

This chain joins TRBV4-2 and TRBJ2-2; a weak D match, TRBD1 (6 bases). V was shortened by 0 bases and J by 3 bases, with 11 bases between the two germline ends. Germline V gives CDR1 LGHNA, CDR2 YNFKEQ. This CDR3 comprises 16 residues. Here the CDR3 reads CASSQDWDTYTGELFF. CDR3 coding DNA: TGTGCCAGCAGCCAAGATTGGGACACTTACACCGGGGAGCTGTTTTTT.

The chain joins TRBV27 to TRBJ2-1; perhaps TRBD2 as D (5 bases). The V and J ends lost 6 bases and 0 bases respectively, with 18 bases between them. Germline lookup yields CDR1 MNHEY and CDR2 SMNVEV (reference sequence). CDR3 size: 17 residues. The CDR3 sequence is CASSLSEGPSSYNEQFF. The CDR3 DNA reads as TGTGCCAGCAGCCTATCTGAGGGCCCAAGCTCCTACAATGAGCAGTTCTTC.

About this clone: In the same sample, other DNA sequences code for this CDR3. The rearrangement joins TRBV7-8 to TRBJ1-6; D call uncertain. Trimming shortened V by 3 bases and J by 8 bases, and 8 bases separated the two germline ends. The CDR3 is made up of 13 amino acids. Germline V gene sequence: CDR1 SGHVS, CDR2 FQNEAQ. CDR3 protein: CASSLSRDSPLHF. CDR3 nucleotide sequence: TGTGCCAGCAGCTTGTCGAGGGATTCACCCCTCCACTTT.

The CDR3 is CASSLGQVGELFF. In DNA, the CDR3 is TGTGCCAGCAGTCTGGGACAGGTCGGGGAGCTGTTTTTT. The chain is built from TRBV27 and TRBJ2-2; 8 nucleotides line up with TRBD1. Germline assignment: CDR1 MNHEY and CDR2 SMNVEV (reference sequence). V was clipped by 5 bases and J by 7 bases; unmatched bases: 3. The CDR3 contains 13 residues.

The J gene is TRBJ2-3, the V gene TRBV7-3; unclear D gene. V lost 3 bases, J lost 0 bases, and 4 bases lay in between. The CDR3 runs to 13 residues. Germline values: CDR1 SGHTA, CDR2 FQGTGA. CDR3 coding DNA: TGTGCCAGCAGCTTTTATAGCACAGATACGCAGTATTTT. Translation gives CASSFYSTDTQYF.

The table lists this clone with a count of one. The same CDR3 is also encoded by other DNA sequences in this sample. The chain has TRBV28 and TRBJ2-1, with D uncertain. Looked up from germline, CDR1 is MDHEN and CDR2 is SYDVKM. V was cut by 3 bases and J by 7 bases, with 4 bases left in between. This CDR3 region has 11 residues. This chain's CDR3 is CASSFPNEQFF. CDR3 coding DNA: TGTGCCAGCAGTTTCCCTAATGAGCAGTTCTTC.

This chain joins TRBV14 and TRBJ2-7; 12 bases line up with TRBD1. This CDR3 comprises 16 residues. With V trimmed by 3 bases and J by 7 bases, 10 bases remained unmatched. Looked up from germline, CDR1 is SGHDN and CDR2 is FVKESK. The CDR3 DNA follows: TGTGCCAGCAGCCAGCCGGGACAGGGGGCTGTATGGGAGCAGTACTTC. Amino acids: CASSQPGQGAVWEQYF.

The V and J genes are TRBV7-9 and TRBJ2-1; D call uncertain. The CDR3 is made up of 14 amino acids. Germline V lookup: CDR1 SEHNR, CDR2 FQNEAQ (reference sequence). Trimming took off 0 bases at V and 6 bases at J, with 9 bases between the two ends. The CDR3, as DNA: TGTGCCAGCAGCTTAGCGGCGGAAACCAATGAGCAGTTCTTC. Translating gives CASSLAAETNEQFF.

The chain is built from TRBV14 and TRBJ2-7; possibly TRBD1 for D (6 bases). The V and J ends lost 3 bases and 7 bases respectively, with 19 bases between them. Germline values: CDR1 SGHDN, CDR2 FVKESK. The CDR3 runs 15 residues. The CDR3 loop is CASSHTGTNSREQYF. Written as DNA, the CDR3 is TGTGCCAGCAGCCATACCGGGACAAACTCACGAGAGCAGTACTTC. Variable domain in full (rest from reference TRBV14 and TRBJ2-7): EAGVTQFPSHSVIEKGQTVTLRCDPISGHDNLYWYRRVMGKEIKFLLHFVKESKQDESGMPNNRFLAERTGGTYSTLKVQPAELEDSGVYFCASSHTGTNSREQYFGPGTRLTVT.

The rearrangement links TRBV5-1 to TRBJ2-1; unclear D gene. The germline V gene encodes CDR1 SGHRS and CDR2 YFSETQ. Deletions cut 4 bases from V and 6 bases from J, with 17 bases between. The CDR3 is made up of 15 amino acids. CDR3 loop: CASSLPGTRTNEQFF. CDR3 DNA: TGCGCCAGCAGCCTCCCCGGTACTCGGACCAATGAGCAGTTCTTC.

The chain has TRBV15 and TRBJ2-7; 9 bases agree with TRBD2. This CDR3 has 16 amino acids. The J segment lost 1 base and the V segment lost 5 bases, leaving 9 bases of the junction unmatched. Per germline, CDR1 LNHNV and CDR2 YYDKDF (reference sequence). DNA for the CDR3: TGTGCCACCAGCCCCCGCGGGAGGGTAGTTTCCTACGAGCAGTACTTC. Translated: CATSPRGRVVSYEQYF.

Concerning this clone: This sample also contains other DNA sequences that code for the same CDR3. V gene TRBV7-9 combines with J gene TRBJ2-7; the D is unclear. The CDR3 totals 13 residues. The germline V gene has CDR1 SEHNR and CDR2 FQNEAQ (reference sequence). The ends were cut back, 0 bases at V and 2 bases at J, with 5 bases in the middle. The CDR3 is CASSLAPTYEQYF. The CDR3 bases are TGTGCCAGCAGCTTAGCCCCGACCTACGAGCAGTACTTC.

This chain uses TRBV27 with TRBJ1-1; D gene ambiguous. This CDR3 spans 13 amino acids. Trimming shortened V by 11 bases and J by 1 base, and 14 bases separated the two germline ends. The germline CDR1 and CDR2 sequences are MNHEY and SMNVEV (reference sequence). The CDR3 loop reads CAPERLRNTEAFF. CDR3 sequence (DNA): TGTGCCCCCGAGAGACTGAGGAACACTGAAGCTTTCTTT.